This T cell receptor beta chain was found in a study of T cells after yellow fever vaccination. General study findings and limits: From the bulk population, abundant clonotypes could contaminate and appear within FACS-sorted repertoires. Researchers report a weaker secondary response that nonetheless peaked faster, day 5 versus 15.

As concerns this clonotype: Its antigen is unknown.

This CDR3 has 10 residues. Germline CDR1 is SGHVS and CDR2 is FQNEAQ. V dropped 10 bases and J dropped 9 bases, with 10 bases sitting between them. TCRdb analysed the 5' RACE reads with MiXCR anew, one entry per CDR3 protein. The sample consists of hundreds of thousands of distinct CDR3 sequences, 13% of them appearing once. The V and J genes are TRBV7-8 and TRBJ2-1; D might be TRBD1 or TRBD2, each matching 6 bases. The receptor comes from a man aged 25-45 years who received the YFV17D yellow fever vaccine. The sample was PBMCs, taken on the day of the yellow fever booster vaccination. The CDR3, as DNA: TGTGCCATCGGGGGCAGTGAGCAGTTCTTC. It codes for CAIGGSEQFF.